This TCR beta chain derives from a study of shared clonotypes between healthy human individuals. This CDR3 spans 14 amino acids. Unmatched junction bases numbered 8, after V lost 7 bases and J lost 2 bases. CDR1 is SQVTM and CDR2 is ANQGSEA in the germline V gene. Measured with immunoSEQ multiplex PCR; TCRdb has only the in-frame clones, and not every one. The table includes fewer than 600,000 clones, approximately 77% detected once. The chain combines TRBV29-1 with TRBJ2-7, with 10 bases matching TRBD1. The sequence came from a woman between 40 and 50 years old in good health. Some clones in this sample may be carry-over from other donors' samples. Sequencing was performed on PBMCs. The CDR3, as DNA: TGCAGCGGCGCGGACAGGGGGGGCACCTACGAGCAGTACTTC. Protein sequence: CSGADRGGTYEQYF.